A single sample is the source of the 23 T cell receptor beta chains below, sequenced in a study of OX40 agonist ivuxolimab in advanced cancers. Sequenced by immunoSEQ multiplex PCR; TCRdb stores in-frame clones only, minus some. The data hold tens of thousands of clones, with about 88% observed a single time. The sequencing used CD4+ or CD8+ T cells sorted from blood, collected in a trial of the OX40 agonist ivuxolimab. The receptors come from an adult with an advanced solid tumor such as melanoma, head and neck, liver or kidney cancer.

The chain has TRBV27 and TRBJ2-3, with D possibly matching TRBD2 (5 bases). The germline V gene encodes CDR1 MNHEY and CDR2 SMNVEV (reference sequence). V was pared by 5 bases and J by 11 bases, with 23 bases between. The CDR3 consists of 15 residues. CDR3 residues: CASSDTGIQPVMQYF. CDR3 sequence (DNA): TGTGCCAGCAGTGACACGGGGATCCAACCGGTGATGCAGTATTTT.

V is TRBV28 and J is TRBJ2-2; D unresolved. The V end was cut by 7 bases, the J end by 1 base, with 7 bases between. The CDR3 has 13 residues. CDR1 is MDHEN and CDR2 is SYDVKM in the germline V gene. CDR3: CASTFGNTGELFF. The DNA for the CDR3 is TGTGCCAGCACGTTCGGGAACACCGGGGAGCTGTTTTTT.

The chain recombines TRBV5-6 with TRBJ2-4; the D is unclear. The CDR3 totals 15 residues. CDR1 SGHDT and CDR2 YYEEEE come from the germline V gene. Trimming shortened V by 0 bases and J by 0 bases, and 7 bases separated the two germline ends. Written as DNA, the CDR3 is TGTGCCAGCAGCTTGGGCCCGCTAGCCAAAAACATTCAGTACTTC. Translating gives CASSLGPLAKNIQYF.

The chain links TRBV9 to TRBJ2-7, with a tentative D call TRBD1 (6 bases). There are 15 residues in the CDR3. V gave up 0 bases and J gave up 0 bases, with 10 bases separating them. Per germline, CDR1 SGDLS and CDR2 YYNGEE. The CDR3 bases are TGTGCCAGCAGCGTAGGGGGGACAATCTCCTACGAGCAGTACTTC. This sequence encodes CASSVGGTISYEQYF.

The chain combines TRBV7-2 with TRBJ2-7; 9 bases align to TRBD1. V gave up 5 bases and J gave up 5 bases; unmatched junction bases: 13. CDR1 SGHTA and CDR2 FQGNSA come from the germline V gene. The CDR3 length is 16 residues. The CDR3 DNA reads TGTGCCAGCAGCCCAACTGCGGGACAGGGTAAGAACGAGCAGTACTTC. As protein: CASSPTAGQGKNEQYF.

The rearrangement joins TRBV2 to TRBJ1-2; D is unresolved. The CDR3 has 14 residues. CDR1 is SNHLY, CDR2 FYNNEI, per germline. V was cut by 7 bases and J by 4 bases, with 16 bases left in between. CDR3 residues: CASILVILGYGYTF. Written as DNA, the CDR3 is TGTGCCAGCATCTTGGTTATCCTCGGCTATGGCTACACCTTC.

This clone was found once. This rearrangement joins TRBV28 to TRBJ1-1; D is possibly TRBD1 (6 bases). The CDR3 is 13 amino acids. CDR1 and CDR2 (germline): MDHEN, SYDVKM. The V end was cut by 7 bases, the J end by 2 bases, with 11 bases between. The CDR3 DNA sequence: TGTGCCAGCACCTACAGGGTTAACACTGAAGCTTTCTTT. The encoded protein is CASTYRVNTEAFF.

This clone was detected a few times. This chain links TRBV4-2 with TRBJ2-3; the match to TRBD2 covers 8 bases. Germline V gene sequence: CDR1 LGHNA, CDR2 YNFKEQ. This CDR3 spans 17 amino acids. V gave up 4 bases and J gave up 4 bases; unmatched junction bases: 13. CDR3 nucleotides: TGTGCCAGCAGCCCCGCTGTATCGGGAGGGCCCTCAGATACGCAGTATTTT. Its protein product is CASSPAVSGGPSDTQYF.

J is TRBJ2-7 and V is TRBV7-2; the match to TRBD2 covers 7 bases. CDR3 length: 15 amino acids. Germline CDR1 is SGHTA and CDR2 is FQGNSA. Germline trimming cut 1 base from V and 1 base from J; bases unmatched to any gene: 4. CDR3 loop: CASSLVSGGSYEQYF. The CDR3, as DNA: TGTGCCAGCAGCTTAGTATCGGGAGGATCCTACGAGCAGTACTTC.

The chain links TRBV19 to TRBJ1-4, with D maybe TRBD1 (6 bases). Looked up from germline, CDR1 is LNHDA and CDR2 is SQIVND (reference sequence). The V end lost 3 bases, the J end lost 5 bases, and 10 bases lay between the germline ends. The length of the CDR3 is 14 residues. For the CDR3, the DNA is TGTGCCAGTAGTATGGACAGAAGAAATGAAAAACTGTTTTTT. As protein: CASSMDRRNEKLFF.

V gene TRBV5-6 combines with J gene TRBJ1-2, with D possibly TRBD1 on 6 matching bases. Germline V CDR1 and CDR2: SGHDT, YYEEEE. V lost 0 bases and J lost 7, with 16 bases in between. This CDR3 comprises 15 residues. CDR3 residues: CASSLVRQGRVGYTF. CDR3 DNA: TGTGCCAGCAGCTTGGTTCGGCAGGGGAGAGTTGGCTACACCTTC.

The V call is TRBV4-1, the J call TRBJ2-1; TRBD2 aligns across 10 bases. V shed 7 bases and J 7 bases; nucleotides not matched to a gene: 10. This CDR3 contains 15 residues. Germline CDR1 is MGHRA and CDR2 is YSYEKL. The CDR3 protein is CASMSGTSDLNEQFF. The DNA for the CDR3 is TGCGCCAGCATGAGCGGGACTAGCGACCTTAATGAGCAGTTCTTC.

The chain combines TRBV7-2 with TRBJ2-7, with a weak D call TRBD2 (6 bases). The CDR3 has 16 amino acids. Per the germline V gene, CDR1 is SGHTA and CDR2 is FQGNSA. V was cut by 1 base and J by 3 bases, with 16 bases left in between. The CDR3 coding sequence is TGTGCCAGCAGCTTAGGTTCTTGGGCGGGATACTACGAGCAGTACTTC. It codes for CASSLGSWAGYYEQYF.

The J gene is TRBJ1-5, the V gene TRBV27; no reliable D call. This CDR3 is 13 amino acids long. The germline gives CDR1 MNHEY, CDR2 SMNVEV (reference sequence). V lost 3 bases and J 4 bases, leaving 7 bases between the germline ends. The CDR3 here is CASSLGWNQPQHF. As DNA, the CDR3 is TGTGCCAGCAGTTTGGGGTGGAATCAGCCCCAGCATTTT.

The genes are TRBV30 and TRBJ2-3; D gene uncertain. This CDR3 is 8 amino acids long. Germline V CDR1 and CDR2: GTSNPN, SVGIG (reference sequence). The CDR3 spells CAADTQYF. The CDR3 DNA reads TGTGCTGCTGATACGCAGTATTTT.

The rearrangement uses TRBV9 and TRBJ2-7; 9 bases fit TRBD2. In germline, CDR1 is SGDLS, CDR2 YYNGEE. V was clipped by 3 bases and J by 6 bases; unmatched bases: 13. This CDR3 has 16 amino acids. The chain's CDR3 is CASSEHHLAGECEQYF. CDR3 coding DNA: TGTGCCAGCAGCGAACATCACTTAGCGGGAGAATGCGAGCAGTACTTC.

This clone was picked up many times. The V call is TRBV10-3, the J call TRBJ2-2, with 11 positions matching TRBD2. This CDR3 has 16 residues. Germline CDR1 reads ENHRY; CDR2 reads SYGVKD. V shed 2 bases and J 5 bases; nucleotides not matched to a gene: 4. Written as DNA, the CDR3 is TGTGCCATCAGTGAGCTAGCGGGAGGAGAGACCGGGGAGCTGTTTTTT. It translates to CAISELAGGETGELFF.

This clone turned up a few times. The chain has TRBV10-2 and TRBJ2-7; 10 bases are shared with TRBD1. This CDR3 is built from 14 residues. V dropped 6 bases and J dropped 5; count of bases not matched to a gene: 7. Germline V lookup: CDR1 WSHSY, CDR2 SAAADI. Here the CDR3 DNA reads TGCGCCAGCAGGGACCGGGACAGGGGCCACGAGCAGTACTTC. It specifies CASRDRDRGHEQYF.

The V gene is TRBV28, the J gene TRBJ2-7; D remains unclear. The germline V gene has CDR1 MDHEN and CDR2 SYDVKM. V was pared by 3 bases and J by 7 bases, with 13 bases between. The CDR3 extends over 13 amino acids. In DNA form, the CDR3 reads TGTGCCAGCAGTTTGGGTCGGGTTAGGGAGCAGTACTTC. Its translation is CASSLGRVREQYF. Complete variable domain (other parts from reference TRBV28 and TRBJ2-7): DVKVTQSSRYLVKRTGEKVFLECVQDMDHENMFWYRQDPGLGLRLIYFSYDVKMKEKGDIPEGYSVSREKKERFSLILESASTNQTSMYLCASSLGRVREQYFGPGTRLTVT.

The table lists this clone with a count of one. In nucleotides, the CDR3 is TGTGCCAGCAGTTCGGGACAGACCTACGAGCAGTACTTC. Protein: CASSSGQTYEQYF. The J gene is TRBJ2-7, the V gene TRBV27, with 7 positions matching TRBD1. Trimming removed 4 bases from V and 2 bases from J; junction bases left unmatched: 2. Germline V gene data show CDR1 as MNHEY and CDR2 as SMNVEV (reference sequence). The CDR3 has 13 amino acids.

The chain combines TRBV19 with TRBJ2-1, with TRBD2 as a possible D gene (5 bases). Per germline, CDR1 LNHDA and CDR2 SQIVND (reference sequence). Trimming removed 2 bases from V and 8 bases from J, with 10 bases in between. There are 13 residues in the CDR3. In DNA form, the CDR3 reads TGTGCCAGTAGTATACTTGGACTCGATGAGCAGTTCTTC. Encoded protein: CASSILGLDEQFF.

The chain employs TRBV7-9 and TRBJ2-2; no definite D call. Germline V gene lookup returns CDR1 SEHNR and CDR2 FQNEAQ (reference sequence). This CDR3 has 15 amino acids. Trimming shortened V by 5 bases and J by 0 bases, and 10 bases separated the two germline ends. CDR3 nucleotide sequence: TGTGCCAGCAGCGCTGGGTCGACGAACACCGGGGAGCTGTTTTTT. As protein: CASSAGSTNTGELFF.

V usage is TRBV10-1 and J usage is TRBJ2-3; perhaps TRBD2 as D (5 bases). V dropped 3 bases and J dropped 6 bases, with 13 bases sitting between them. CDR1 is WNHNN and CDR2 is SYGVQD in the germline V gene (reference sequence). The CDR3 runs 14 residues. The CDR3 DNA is TGCGCCAGCAGTGAAAGCGGTCCGGGGGATACGCAGTATTTT. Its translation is CASSESGPGDTQYF.